What follows are 3 T cell receptor beta chains derived from one specimen sequenced in a study of PD-1 blockade in classical Hodgkin lymphoma. Using immunoSEQ multiplex PCR, the repertoire was profiled, and TCRdb retains in-frame clones only, with some absent. The sample lists roughly 30,000 clones; roughly four fifths were seen once. Specified time point: cycle 4 day 1 (C4D1), after more than five weeks of nivolumab. Relapse was seen in all patients after autologous stem cell transplantation, and brentuximab vedotin exposure was variable. Magnetic depletion of unwanted cells isolated CD4+ T cells from thawed PBMCs. This specimen was CD4+ T cells from blood, taken before the fourth cycle of nivolumab. The receptors originated from a human donor with classical Hodgkin lymphoma.

V is TRBV9 and J is TRBJ1-1; the D is unclear. Per germline, CDR1 SGDLS and CDR2 YYNGEE. This CDR3 is built from 13 residues. The V gene lost 2 bases and the J gene lost 1 base, with 6 bases spanning the gap. CDR3 nucleotides: TGTGCCAGCAGCGTCACAGCGAACACTGAAGCTTTCTTT. The encoded protein is CASSVTANTEAFF.

The CDR3 spells CASSSAGVSYEQYF. The CDR3 bases are TGTGCCAGCAGCTCCGCGGGGGTCTCCTACGAGCAGTACTTC. J is TRBJ2-7 and V is TRBV7-4, with 7 bases identical to TRBD2. Germline assignment: CDR1 SGHVT and CDR2 SQSDAQ. V shed 4 bases and J 0 bases; nucleotides not matched to a gene: 3. The CDR3 totals 14 residues. Drawing the rest from reference TRBV7-4 and TRBJ2-7, the complete variable domain is GAGVSQSPRYKVAKRGRDVALRCDSISGHVTLYWYRQTLGQGSEVLTYSQSDAQRDKSGRPSGRFSAERPERSVSTLKIQRTEQGDSAVYLCASSSAGVSYEQYFGPGTRLTVT.

The sample holds a few counts of this clone. The chain carries TRBV7-2 and TRBJ2-7, with a tentative D call TRBD1 (5 bases). With 3 bases removed from V and 5 bases from J, the gap between germline ends came to 11 bases. The germline CDR1 and CDR2 sequences are SGHTA and FQGNSA. The CDR3 is made up of 13 amino acids. This chain's CDR3 is CASSFRQGNEQYF. In DNA, the CDR3 is TGTGCCAGCAGCTTTAGGCAGGGAAACGAGCAGTACTTC.